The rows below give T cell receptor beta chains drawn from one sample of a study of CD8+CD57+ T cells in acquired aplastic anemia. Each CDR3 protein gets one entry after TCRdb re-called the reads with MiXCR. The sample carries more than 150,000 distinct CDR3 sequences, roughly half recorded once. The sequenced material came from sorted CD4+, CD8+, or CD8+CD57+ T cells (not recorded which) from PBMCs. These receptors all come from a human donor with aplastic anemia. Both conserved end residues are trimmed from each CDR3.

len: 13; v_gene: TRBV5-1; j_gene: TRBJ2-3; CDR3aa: ASRTTGGSTDTQY
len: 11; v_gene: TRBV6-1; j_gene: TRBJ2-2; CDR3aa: ASSEGRTGELF
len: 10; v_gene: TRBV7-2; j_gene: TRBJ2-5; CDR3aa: ASPPGRETQY
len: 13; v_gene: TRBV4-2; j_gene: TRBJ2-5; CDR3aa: ASSAASGDQETQY
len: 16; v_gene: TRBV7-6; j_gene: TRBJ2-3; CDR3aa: ASSLLGLAGSSTDTQY
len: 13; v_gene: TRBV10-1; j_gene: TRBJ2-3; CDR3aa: ASSGPPTGTDTQY
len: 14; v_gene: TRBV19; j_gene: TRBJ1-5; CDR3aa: ASSIAGQGANQPQH
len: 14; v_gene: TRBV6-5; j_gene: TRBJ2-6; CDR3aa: ASSYSRGSGANVLT
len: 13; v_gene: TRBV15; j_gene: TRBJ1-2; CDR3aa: ATSRIPGAESGNT
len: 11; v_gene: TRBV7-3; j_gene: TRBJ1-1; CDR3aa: ASSKGGGTEAF
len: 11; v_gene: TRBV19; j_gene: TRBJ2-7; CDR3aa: ASSMGQTYEQY
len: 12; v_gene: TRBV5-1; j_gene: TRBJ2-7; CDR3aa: ASSFGQGAHEQY
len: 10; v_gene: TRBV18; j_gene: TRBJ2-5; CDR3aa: ASSPNRETQY
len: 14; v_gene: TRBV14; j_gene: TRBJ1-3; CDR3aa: ASSQVRGISGNTIY
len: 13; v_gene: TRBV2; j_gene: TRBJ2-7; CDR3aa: ASSDGSGGTYEQY
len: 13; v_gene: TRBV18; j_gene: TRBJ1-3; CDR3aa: ASSPLDISGNTIH
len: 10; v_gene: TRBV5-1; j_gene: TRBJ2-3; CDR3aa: ASGLQGDTQY
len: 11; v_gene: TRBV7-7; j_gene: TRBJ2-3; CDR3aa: ASSPLTPDTQY
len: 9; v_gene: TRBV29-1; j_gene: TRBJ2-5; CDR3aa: SVSDVETQY
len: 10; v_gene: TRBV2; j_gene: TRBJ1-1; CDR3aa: ASIISGREAF
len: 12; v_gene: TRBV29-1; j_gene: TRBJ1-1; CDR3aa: SVAIPGQGAEAF
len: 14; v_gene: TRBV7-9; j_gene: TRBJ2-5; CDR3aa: ASSLGLAGLQETQY
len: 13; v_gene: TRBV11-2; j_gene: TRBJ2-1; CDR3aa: ASSMLGGFNNEQF
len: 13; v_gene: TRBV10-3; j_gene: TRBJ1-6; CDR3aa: AACEGAAYNSPLH
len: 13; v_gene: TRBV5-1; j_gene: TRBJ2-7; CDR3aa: ASSLHGTGASEQY
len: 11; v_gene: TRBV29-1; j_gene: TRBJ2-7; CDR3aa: SVEVAALRRKY
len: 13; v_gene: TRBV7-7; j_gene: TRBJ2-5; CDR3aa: ASSQGTGTQETQY
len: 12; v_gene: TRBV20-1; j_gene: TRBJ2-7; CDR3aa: SARGTSGRSEQY
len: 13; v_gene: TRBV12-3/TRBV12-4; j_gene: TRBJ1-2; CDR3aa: ASSSTPGPRVGYT
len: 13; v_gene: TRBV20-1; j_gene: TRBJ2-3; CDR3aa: SAPAVGRWGDTQY
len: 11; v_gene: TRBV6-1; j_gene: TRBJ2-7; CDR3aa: ASGTGQFYEQY
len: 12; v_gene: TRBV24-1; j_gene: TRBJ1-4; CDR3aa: TTSDTGQNEKLF
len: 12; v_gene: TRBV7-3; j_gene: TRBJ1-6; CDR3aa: ASSVGTGDSPLH
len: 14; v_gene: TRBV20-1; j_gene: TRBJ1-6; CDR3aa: SARKGQSSYNSPLH
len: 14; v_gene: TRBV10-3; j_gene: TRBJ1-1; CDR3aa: AISAGQGARGTEAF
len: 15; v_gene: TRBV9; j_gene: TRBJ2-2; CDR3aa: ASSSPQATRRPGELF
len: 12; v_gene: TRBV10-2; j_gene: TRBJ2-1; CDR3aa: AATGRGGWNERF
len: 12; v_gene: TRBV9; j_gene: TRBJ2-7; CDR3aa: ASSVETSSYEQY
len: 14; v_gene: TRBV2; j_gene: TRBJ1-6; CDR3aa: ASSEQGTEVNSPLH
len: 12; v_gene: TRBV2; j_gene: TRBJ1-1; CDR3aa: ASRWWGWDTEAF
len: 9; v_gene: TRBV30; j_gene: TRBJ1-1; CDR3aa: AWSDNTEAF
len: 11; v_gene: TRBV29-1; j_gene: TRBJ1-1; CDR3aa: SVEPQGETEAF
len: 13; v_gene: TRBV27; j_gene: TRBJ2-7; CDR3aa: ASTYRGSTRYEQY